The clone carrying this T cell receptor beta chain showed up just a few times. The antigen remains undetermined. The data originate from a study of cytomegalovirus exposure and HLA in healthy donors. Study-level background: T cells numbering about 180 million yielded some 110 million unique TCR beta sequences in an earlier analysis.

Study-wide points: A later analysis showed TCR association rates differing by HLA locus, peaking at DRB1 and lowest at HLA-C.

Trimming removed 5 bases from V and 0 bases from J, with 11 bases in between. Germline V CDR1 and CDR2: LNHDA, SQIVND (reference sequence). The CDR3 extends over 15 amino acids. Both 60 Vbeta primers and 13 Jbeta primers went into the PCR. Method: immunoSEQ multiplex PCR; TCRdb's copy keeps in-frame clones and lacks some. The sample has about 120,000 clones; more than 65% are singletons. The genes are TRBV19 and TRBJ1-5; D unresolved. Sequences were obtained from PBMCs. The TCR comes from a man in his late teens or twenties in good health and CMV-seropositive. CDR3 nucleotide sequence: TGTGCCAGTAGTCCCGGGATACTTAGCAATCAGCCCCAGCATTTT. As protein: CASSPGILSNQPQHF.